What follows are 14 T cell receptor beta chains derived from one specimen sequenced in a study of blood T cells in healthy people across ages. Next came a second PCR, run for about 7 to 12 cycles, which used a sample-barcoded 5' primer along with a J-beta primer mix. TCRdb independently ran MiXCR on the 5' RACE reads; one entry per CDR3 protein. The table has 600,000 to 800,000 distinct CDR3 sequences, roughly 21% seen once. The sequenced sample was blood. The source of these receptors is a man in his sixties or seventies in good health.

For this clonotype: No conserved phenylalanine or tryptophan ends this CDR3, so it is likely a read error. This sequence joins TRBV10-2 and TRBJ2-7; D perhaps matches TRBD2 (6 bases). The CDR3 has 14 amino acids. The germline V and J ends were trimmed by 4 bases and 7 bases, with 17 bases remaining between them. Per germline, CDR1 WSHSY and CDR2 SAAADI. The CDR3: CASSVGEVEGEQYL. CDR3 nucleotide sequence: TGCGCCAGCAGTGTAGGCGAGGTGGAGGGGGAGCAGTACTTA.

The chain joins TRBV15 to TRBJ2-5; D is unresolved. The J call is doubtful: the DNA matches TRBJ2-1 better. The CDR3 has 13 residues. Germline values: CDR1 LNHNV, CDR2 YYDKDF (reference sequence). CDR3 sequence (DNA): TGTGCCACCAGCAGAAACACCAACAATGAGCAGTTCTTC. Its translation is CATSRNTNNEQFF.

In the case of this clonotype: Being one base from a much bigger clone, this may be a read error. The chain has TRBV11-2 and TRBJ1-1; 7 bases line up with TRBD1. The CDR3 is 15 residues long. With 5 bases clipped from V and 5 bases from J, the junction kept 11 bases outside the gene matches. Germline V CDR1 and CDR2: SGHAT, FQNNGV. The CDR3 nucleotides are TGTGCCAGCAGCCACCACTACAGGGGTCCTACTGAAGCTTTCTTT. It specifies CASSHHYRGPTEAFF.

The chain employs TRBV3-1 and TRBJ2-7, with a weak D call TRBD2 (5 bases). Germline CDR1 and CDR2: LGHDT and YNNKEL (reference sequence). V lost 1 base and J lost 6, with 19 bases in between. The CDR3 covers 16 residues. The CDR3 region is CASSQGKRLSTGEQYF. CDR3 bases: TGTGCCAGCAGCCAAGGTAAGCGGCTCTCAACGGGCGAGCAGTACTTC.

V usage is TRBV5-1 and J usage is TRBJ2-6, with no clear D. Germline-derived CDR1 and CDR2 are SGHRS and YFSETQ. This CDR3 spans 19 amino acids. The germline V and J ends were trimmed by 1 base and 0 bases, with 17 bases remaining between them. In DNA form, the CDR3 reads TGCGCCAGCAGCTTGTCCGGGCCTAAGGTGAACTCTGGGGCCAACGTCCTGACTTTC. Translation gives CASSLSGPKVNSGANVLTF.

The V gene is TRBV5-6, the J gene TRBJ1-4; TRBD1 agrees at 8 bases. The CDR3 runs 15 residues. Trimming took 4 bases from V and 6 from J; bases not matched to a gene: 8. Germline CDR1 SGHDT, CDR2 YYEEEE. The CDR3 is CASSRGPGGDEKLFF. CDR3 in DNA: TGTGCCAGCAGCCGGGGGCCAGGGGGCGATGAAAAACTGTTTTTT. Combining the CDR3 with reference TRBV5-6 and TRBJ1-4 gives the whole variable domain DAGVTQSPTHLIKTRGQQVTLRCSPKSGHDTVSWYQQALGQGPQFIFQYYEEEERQRGNFPDRFSGHQFPNYSSELNVNALLLGDSALYLCASSRGPGGDEKLFFGSGTQLSVL.

This clonotype was counted at least ten times. This chain connects TRBV12-3 or TRBV12-4 to TRBJ2-1; a possible D gene is TRBD1 (6 bases). Trimming took 7 bases from V and 6 from J, leaving 7 bases between them. The CDR3 runs to 11 residues. The CDR3 coding sequence is TGTGCCAGCAAGGGGGTCAATGAGCAGTTCTTC. Translation gives CASKGVNEQFF.

This clonotype was detected a few times. The chain carries TRBV2 and TRBJ2-3, with D unclear. The germline gives CDR1 SNHLY, CDR2 FYNNEI. Trimming took off 7 bases at V and 6 bases at J, with 11 bases between the two ends. This CDR3 is 12 amino acids long. Written as DNA, the CDR3 is TGTGCCAGCACCCGAAAAGTGGATACGCAGTATTTT. Amino acid sequence: CASTRKVDTQYF.

This clonotype was recorded many times. V is TRBV29-1 and J is TRBJ2-1, with 9 bases identical to TRBD2. Germline lookup yields CDR1 SQVTM and CDR2 ANQGSEA. After removal of 1 base from V and 7 bases from J, the junction contained 11 bases not matched to a gene. CDR3 size: 16 residues. The CDR3 here is CSVEGETSGRANEQFF. Written as DNA, the CDR3 is TGCAGCGTTGAAGGGGAGACTAGCGGACGGGCGAATGAGCAGTTCTTC.

The rearrangement joins TRBV19 to TRBJ2-5; no firm D call. CDR3 length: 13 residues. V was clipped by 3 bases and J by 1 base, with 6 bases between them. Germline V gene sequence: CDR1 LNHDA, CDR2 SQIVND (reference sequence). The CDR3 is CASSIGIQETQYF. DNA for the CDR3: TGTGCCAGTAGTATTGGGATCCAAGAGACCCAGTACTTC. Variable domain in full (rest from reference TRBV19 and TRBJ2-5): DGGITQSPKYLFRKEGQNVTLSCEQNLNHDAMYWYRQDPGQGLRLIYYSQIVNDFQKGDIAEGYSVSREKKESFPLTVTSAQKNPTAFYLCASSIGIQETQYFGPGTRLLVL.

This clonotype was observed a few times. The chain is built from TRBV6-6 and TRBJ2-5; tentative D call: TRBD1 (6 bases). The J call is doubtful: the DNA matches TRBJ2-7 better. CDR3 length: 12 residues. CDR1 is MNHNY, CDR2 SVGAGI, per germline (reference sequence). The CDR3 region is CASRGGKDEQYF. The DNA of the CDR3 is TGTGCCAGCAGAGGGGGAAAGGACGAGCAGTACTTC.

This clonotype has only a few counts. The chain employs TRBV7-9 and TRBJ2-2, with D tentatively TRBD1 (6 bases). There are 15 residues in the CDR3. Between the trimmed V and J ends, which lost 3 bases and 0 bases, there was a span of 8 bases. Germline values: CDR1 SEHNR, CDR2 FQNEAQ (reference sequence). CDR3 amino acids: CASSFDRSNTGELFF. Here the CDR3 DNA reads TGTGCCAGCAGCTTCGACAGGTCGAACACCGGGGAGCTGTTTTTT.

This clonotype was seen a handful of times. The junction and the germline gene differ at one end; a read error may be behind it. V gene TRBV15 combines with J gene TRBJ2-5, with D perhaps TRBD2 (6 bases). There are 17 residues in the CDR3. Germline-derived CDR1 and CDR2 are LNHNV and YYDKDF (reference sequence). CDR3 residues: CATSRDSGYDGSYEQCF. The DNA for the CDR3 is TGTGCCACCAGCAGAGATAGCGGTTATGACGGCTCCTACGAGCAGTGCTTC. The full variable domain, in which reference TRBV15 and TRBJ2-5 provide the parts outside the CDR3, is DAMVIQNPRYQVTQFGKPVTLSCSQTLNHNVMYWYQQKSSQAPKLLFHYYDKDFNNEADTPDNFQSRRPNTSFCFLDIRSPGLGDTAMYLCATSRDSGYDGSYEQCFGPGTRLLVL.

The rearrangement uses TRBV7-8 and TRBJ2-3; TRBD2 agrees at 7 bases. The germline V gene encodes CDR1 SGHVS and CDR2 FQNEAQ. CDR3 size: 13 residues. The V and J ends lost 4 bases and 11 bases, in that order; junction bases with no gene match: 9. Here the CDR3 reads CASSSGTTSLQYF. The CDR3 DNA is TGTGCCAGCAGCTCCGGGACTACCTCCTTGCAGTATTTT.